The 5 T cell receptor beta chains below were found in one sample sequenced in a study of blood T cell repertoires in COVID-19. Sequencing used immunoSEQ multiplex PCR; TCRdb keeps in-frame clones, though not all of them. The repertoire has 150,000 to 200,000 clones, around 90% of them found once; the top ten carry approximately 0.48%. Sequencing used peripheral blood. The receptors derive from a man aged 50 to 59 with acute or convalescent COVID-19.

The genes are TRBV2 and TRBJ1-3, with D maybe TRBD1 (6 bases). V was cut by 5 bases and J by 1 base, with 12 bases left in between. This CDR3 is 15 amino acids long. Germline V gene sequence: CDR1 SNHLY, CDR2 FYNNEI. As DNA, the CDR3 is TGTGCCAGCAGTATATTCAGGGGATCTGGAAACACCATATATTTT. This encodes CASSIFRGSGNTIYF.

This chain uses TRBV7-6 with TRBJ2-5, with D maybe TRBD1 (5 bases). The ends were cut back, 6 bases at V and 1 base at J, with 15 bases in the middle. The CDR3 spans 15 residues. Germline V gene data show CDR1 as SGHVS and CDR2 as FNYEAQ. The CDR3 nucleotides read TGTGCCAGCAGTCTAGGGGCCAGGAGCCAAGAGACCCAGTACTTC. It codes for CASSLGARSQETQYF.

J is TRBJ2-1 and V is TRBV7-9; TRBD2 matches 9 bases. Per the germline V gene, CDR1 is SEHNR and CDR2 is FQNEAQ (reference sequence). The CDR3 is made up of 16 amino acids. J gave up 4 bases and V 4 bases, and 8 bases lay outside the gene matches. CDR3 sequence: CASSSPISGSYNEQFF. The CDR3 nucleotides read TGTGCCAGCAGCTCTCCGATTAGCGGGAGTTACAATGAGCAGTTCTTC.

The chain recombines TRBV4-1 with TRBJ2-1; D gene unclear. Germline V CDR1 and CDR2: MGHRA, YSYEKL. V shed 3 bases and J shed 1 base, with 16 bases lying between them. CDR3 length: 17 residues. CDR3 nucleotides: TGCGCCAGCAGCCAGCGGCCCGATTGGCTGTCCTACAATGAGCAGTTCTTC. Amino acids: CASSQRPDWLSYNEQFF.

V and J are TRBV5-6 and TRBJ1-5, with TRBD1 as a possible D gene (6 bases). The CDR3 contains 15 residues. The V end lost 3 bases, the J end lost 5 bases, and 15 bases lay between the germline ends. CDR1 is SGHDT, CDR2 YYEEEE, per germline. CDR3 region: CASSWGRQSHQPQHF. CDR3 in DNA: TGTGCCAGCAGCTGGGGGCGGCAGTCACATCAGCCCCAGCATTTT.